This entry lists 10 T cell receptor beta chains sequenced from one sample in a study of blood T cell repertoires in COVID-19 (dated by TCRdb to between 2020 and 2021). The library came from the immunoSEQ multiplex PCR assay. TCRdb mirrors the immuneACCESS table, restricted to in-frame sequences. Some clones are absent from its copies; in checked studies, under half trace to an unresolved V gene, and the reason for the others is unknown. The sample yields tens of thousands of clones; approximately 88% were counted once. Of the sample, 5% to 7% falls within the top ten clones. The sequenced sample was peripheral blood. The source of these receptors is a woman aged 70 to 79 with acute or convalescent COVID-19.

This rearrangement joins TRBV25-1 to TRBJ1-2; D unresolved. Germline-derived CDR1 and CDR2 are MGHDK and SYGVNS. V lost 7 bases and J lost 11, with 14 bases in between. The CDR3 has 11 amino acids. The CDR3: CASTFGERYTF. As DNA, the CDR3 is TGTGCCAGCACGTTCGGGGAGAGGTACACCTTC.

The CDR3 DNA follows: TGTGCCTCGGCGGGACAGGGGATAGCCTCACCCCTCCACTTT. Encoded protein: CASAGQGIASPLHF. The chain recombines TRBV30 with TRBJ1-6; 10 bases line up with TRBD1. V shed 7 bases, J shed 10 bases, and the junction held 10 bases outside the gene matches. The CDR3 is 14 amino acids. From germline, CDR1 is GTSNPN and CDR2 SVGIG (reference sequence).

The chain uses TRBV5-1 and TRBJ2-7, with D maybe TRBD2 (5 bases). The CDR3 loop spans 13 amino acids. V was clipped by 4 bases and J by 2 bases, with 10 bases between them. Germline V CDR1 and CDR2: SGHRS, YFSETQ. CDR3 sequence (DNA): TGCGCCAGCAGCCGGTCGGGAACCTACGAGCAGTACTTC. Translated: CASSRSGTYEQYF. Supplemented by reference TRBV5-1 and TRBJ2-7, the full variable domain reads KAGVTQTPRYLIKTRGQQVTLSCSPISGHRSVSWYQQTPGQGLQFLFEYFSETQRNKGNFPGRFSGRQFSNSRSEMNVSTLELGDSALYLCASSRSGTYEQYFGPGTRLTVT.

The chain combines TRBV2 with TRBJ2-4, with 8 bases aligning to TRBD1. This CDR3 is 14 amino acids long. Per the germline V gene, CDR1 is SNHLY and CDR2 is FYNNEI. Trimming cost V 6 bases and J 2 bases; bases outside gene matches: 3. Here the CDR3 DNA reads TGTGCCAGCAGGGACAGGGTGTCCAAAAACATTCAGTACTTC. Translating it yields CASRDRVSKNIQYF.

This chain connects TRBV11-3 to TRBJ1-4, with 7 bases identical to TRBD1. J was trimmed by 7 bases and V by 4 bases; bases with no gene match: 9. Per germline, CDR1 SGHNT and CDR2 YENEEA. The CDR3 runs to 15 residues. This CDR3 is CASSSTGYVSEKLFF. CDR3 in DNA: TGTGCCAGCAGCTCGACAGGGTATGTTAGTGAAAAACTGTTTTTT.

V usage is TRBV9 and J usage is TRBJ1-6; 12 nucleotides align to TRBD1. V gave up 3 bases and J gave up 5 bases; unmatched junction bases: 9. Germline V gene data show CDR1 as SGDLS and CDR2 as YYNGEE. The length of the CDR3 is 18 residues. Here the CDR3 DNA reads TGTGCCAGCAGCGCACACTGGGACAGGGGGCGGAATAATTCACCCCTCCACTTT. As protein: CASSAHWDRGRNNSPLHF.

The chain recombines TRBV29-1 with TRBJ1-2; 7 positions agree with TRBD1. The CDR3 totals 13 residues. J lost 5 bases, V lost 3 bases, and 6 bases had no gene match. Per the germline V gene, CDR1 is SQVTM and CDR2 is ANQGSEA. Here the CDR3 reads CSVDRRGDYGYTF. The CDR3 nucleotides read TGCAGCGTTGACCGCAGGGGGGATTATGGCTACACCTTC.

The chain carries TRBV4-1 and TRBJ2-1; D is unresolved. The length of the CDR3 is 14 residues. Trimming shortened V by 1 base and J by 5 bases, and 9 bases separated the two germline ends. Germline V lookup: CDR1 MGHRA, CDR2 YSYEKL. The CDR3 protein is CASSQAQVDNEQFF. In DNA, the CDR3 is TGCGCCAGCAGCCAAGCCCAGGTTGACAATGAGCAGTTCTTC.

The genes are TRBV24-1 and TRBJ2-3; 8 bases match TRBD2. Germline V gene lookup returns CDR1 KGHDR and CDR2 SFDVKD. V lost 2 bases to trimming and J lost 8 bases; unmatched junction nucleotides: 17. CDR3 size: 18 residues. The CDR3: CATSDSGTSSLGLGTQYF. The CDR3 DNA follows: TGTGCCACCAGTGATTCCGGGACTAGTAGCTTGGGCCTCGGTACGCAGTATTTT.

This chain uses TRBV18 with TRBJ1-1; 12 bases match TRBD1. Germline CDR1 reads KGHSH; CDR2 reads LQKENI. J lost 3 bases, V lost 4 bases, and 6 bases had no gene match. This CDR3 region has 16 residues. CDR3 sequence: CASSRDRGRIHTEAFF. The DNA for the CDR3 is TGTGCCAGCTCACGGGACAGGGGGCGCATCCACACTGAAGCTTTCTTT.